The 23 T cell receptor beta chains below were found in one sample sequenced in a study of shared clonotypes between healthy human individuals. CD45RO-negative, CCR7-positively selected cells formed the naive CD8 fraction, excluding terminally differentiated effector memory CD45RA+ cells. Data came from immunoSEQ multiplex PCR; TCRdb stores just in-frame clones and leaves some out. Of around 2.1 million clones in the sample, 85% to 95% were seen once. The material sequenced was naive CD8+ T cells from PBMCs. These receptors originate from a man aged 18-30 years in good health. Some clones in this sample may be carry-over from other donors' samples.

The CDR3 DNA sequence: TGTGCCAGTAGTATCCTCTCGCCTAGCGGGAGGGCCTCTAGCCTCTACGAGCAGTACTTC. It encodes CASSILSPSGRASSLYEQYF. The chain employs TRBV19 and TRBJ2-7; TRBD2 matches 12 bases. Trimming cost V 3 bases and J 3 bases; bases outside gene matches: 18. Germline V CDR1 and CDR2: LNHDA, SQIVND (reference sequence). The CDR3 covers 20 residues. The complete variable domain, with remaining parts taken from reference TRBV19 and TRBJ2-7, reads DGGITQSPKYLFRKEGQNVTLSCEQNLNHDAMYWYRQDPGQGLRLIYYSQIVNDFQKGDIAEGYSVSREKKESFPLTVTSAQKNPTAFYLCASSILSPSGRASSLYEQYFGPGTRLTVT.

The chain recombines TRBV30 with TRBJ2-2; D is uncertain. V was shortened by 8 bases and J by 3 bases, with 16 bases between the two germline ends. This CDR3 contains 14 residues. Germline V lookup: CDR1 GTSNPN, CDR2 SVGIG (reference sequence). The CDR3 coding sequence is TGTGCCCGGCAAGGCCAGTGGGACACCGGGGAGCTGTTTTTT. Translation gives CARQGQWDTGELFF.

Here the CDR3 reads CASSPDRGGRETQYF. The CDR3 nucleotides read TGTGCCAGCAGCCCCGACAGGGGTGGTAGAGAGACCCAGTACTTC. The chain links TRBV6-1 to TRBJ2-5, with 8 bases identical to TRBD1. The CDR3 spans 15 residues. The germline V gene has CDR1 MNHNS and CDR2 SASEGT. V was pared by 6 bases and J by 4 bases, with 10 bases of the junction left unmatched.

This chain joins TRBV7-9 and TRBJ1-3, with a possible D match to TRBD1 (6 bases). Trimming took 5 bases from V and 3 from J, leaving 11 bases between them. From germline, CDR1 is SEHNR and CDR2 FQNEAQ (reference sequence). There are 14 residues in the CDR3. CDR3 DNA: TGTGCCAGCAGCCCTATGGACAGTGGAAACACCATATATTTT. Translating gives CASSPMDSGNTIYF.

V gene TRBV7-6 combines with J gene TRBJ2-1; 13 bases agree with TRBD2. The CDR3 is made up of 15 amino acids. CDR1 and CDR2 (germline): SGHVS, FNYEAQ. With 5 bases clipped from V and 8 bases from J, the junction kept 6 bases outside the gene matches. Here the CDR3 DNA reads TGTGCCAGCAGCGATAGGACTAGCGGGAGCTATGAGCAGTTCTTC. Its protein is CASSDRTSGSYEQFF.

The chain recombines TRBV6-5 with TRBJ1-3, with 7 bases that match TRBD1. The germline gives CDR1 MNHEY, CDR2 SVGAGI. The CDR3 length is 15 residues. Trimming at V came to 1 base and at J to 6 bases, leaving 6 bases not matched to a gene. The CDR3 is CASSYLGQITNTIYF. The CDR3 region has the DNA TGTGCCAGCAGTTACTTGGGACAGATTACAAACACCATATATTTT.

This clone was detected a few times. The J gene is TRBJ1-1, the V gene TRBV30; 8 nucleotides agree with TRBD1. The CDR3 contains 13 residues. V lost 4 bases, J lost 5 bases, and 6 bases stayed unmatched. From germline, CDR1 is GTSNPN and CDR2 SVGIG (reference sequence). The CDR3 sequence: CAWNRGVGTEAFF. Here the CDR3 DNA reads TGTGCCTGGAACAGGGGGGTTGGGACTGAAGCTTTCTTT.

This chain joins TRBV29-1 and TRBJ1-2; possibly TRBD1 for D (6 bases). The CDR3 is 14 amino acids. CDR1 is SQVTM and CDR2 is ANQGSEA in the germline V gene. Trimming removed 1 base at V and 2 bases at J, with 11 bases between. CDR3 residues: CSVEAQGRNYGYTF. CDR3 in DNA: TGCAGCGTTGAAGCACAGGGAAGAAACTATGGCTACACCTTC. Looking up the rest from reference TRBV29-1 and TRBJ1-2 gives the full variable domain: SAVISQKPSRDICQRGTSLTIQCQVDSQVTMMFWYRQQPGQSLTLIATANQGSEATYESGFVIDKFPISRPNLTFSTLTVSNMSPEDSSIYLCSVEAQGRNYGYTFGSGTRLTVV.

DNA of the CDR3: TGTGCCAGCAGGATCGACGGATCGGTCGGCTACACCTTC. Translating it yields CASRIDGSVGYTF. The chain employs TRBV19 and TRBJ1-2; D is uncertain. CDR1 LNHDA and CDR2 SQIVND come from the germline V gene (reference sequence). This CDR3 contains 13 residues. Trimming cost V 9 bases and J 8 bases, with 19 bases left between them.

The gene calls are TRBV4-3 and TRBJ2-2; D is ambiguous. Trimming shortened V by 0 bases and J by 2 bases, and 7 bases separated the two germline ends. The CDR3 runs to 15 residues. Germline V gene lookup returns CDR1 LGHNA and CDR2 YSLEER. DNA for the CDR3: TGCGCCAGCAGCCAAGATACGATCAACACCGGGGAGCTGTTTTTT. Translation gives CASSQDTINTGELFF.

The chain combines TRBV15 with TRBJ1-2; 8 nucleotides line up with TRBD1. Germline CDR1 reads LNHNV; CDR2 reads YYDKDF (reference sequence). The V gene end was trimmed by 0 bases and the J gene end by 8 bases; junction bases not matched to a gene: 14. The CDR3 totals 17 residues. The DNA for the CDR3 is TGTGCCACCAGCAGAGATATATCGCCAGGGGGCGCGGGAGGCTACACCTTC. It specifies CATSRDISPGGAGGYTF.

The J gene is TRBJ1-2, the V gene TRBV4-1; D not resolved. CDR3 length: 14 amino acids. CDR1 MGHRA and CDR2 YSYEKL come from the germline V gene. Deletions cut 0 bases from V and 6 bases from J, with 11 bases between. CDR3 loop: CASSQDNARDGYTF. The CDR3 DNA reads as TGCGCCAGCAGCCAAGATAACGCGAGGGATGGCTACACCTTC.

The V call is TRBV10-2, the J call TRBJ2-7; 7 nucleotides agree with TRBD1. Germline values: CDR1 WSHSY, CDR2 SAAADI. The CDR3 extends over 17 amino acids. V lost 2 bases, J lost 2 bases, and 12 bases stayed unmatched. The CDR3 sequence: CASSEGTGAPPTYEQYF. CDR3 bases: TGCGCCAGCAGTGAGGGTACAGGGGCCCCCCCAACCTACGAGCAGTACTTC.

This clone was detected only once. V usage is TRBV5-1 and J usage is TRBJ2-5, with D unresolved. The CDR3 consists of 15 residues. The germline CDR1 and CDR2 sequences are SGHRS and YFSETQ. V shed 0 bases and J shed 6 bases, with 15 bases lying between them. The CDR3 spells CASSLEMGRPKTQYF. The CDR3 DNA reads as TGCGCCAGCAGCTTGGAGATGGGAAGGCCGAAGACCCAGTACTTC.

A single count supports this clone. The rearrangement links TRBV27 to TRBJ2-3; no definite D call. This CDR3 is 13 amino acids long. Germline V CDR1 and CDR2: MNHEY, SMNVEV (reference sequence). Trimming took 8 bases from V and 4 from J, leaving 13 bases between them. CDR3 DNA sequence: TGTGCCAGCTGGCAAGGGCAAGCAGATACGCAGTATTTT. This translates into CASWQGQADTQYF.

V and J are TRBV7-9 and TRBJ2-5, with a weak D call TRBD1 (6 bases). Trimming cost V 2 bases and J 5 bases, with 12 bases left between them. CDR1 SEHNR and CDR2 FQNEAQ come from the germline V gene (reference sequence). The length of the CDR3 is 14 residues. In DNA form, the CDR3 reads TGTGCCAGCAGCTTACCCAGGGGAAGCGAGACCCAGTACTTC. As protein: CASSLPRGSETQYF.

V and J are TRBV27 and TRBJ2-7, with D unresolved. Trimming pared 6 bases from V and 3 bases from J, leaving 12 bases between. The CDR3 sequence is 13 residues long. Germline V gives CDR1 MNHEY, CDR2 SMNVEV (reference sequence). The CDR3 DNA is TGTGCCAGCAGCTACGGTAATCTCTACGAGCAGTACTTC. This sequence encodes CASSYGNLYEQYF.

J is TRBJ2-3 and V is TRBV7-2; the D call may be TRBD1 or TRBD2 (5 bases each). CDR3 length equals 17 residues. The germline V gene encodes CDR1 SGHTA and CDR2 FQGNSA. Trimming cost V 5 bases and J 2 bases, with 20 bases left between them. Written as DNA, the CDR3 is TGTGCCAGCAGCCACCGGGACCCCAAGCCCGTCACAGATACGCAGTATTTT. Its translation is CASSHRDPKPVTDTQYF.

This clone has only one observation. V is TRBV9 and J is TRBJ2-1, with D possibly matching TRBD2 (5 bases). Per the germline V gene, CDR1 is SGDLS and CDR2 is YYNGEE. The V and J ends lost 3 bases and 2 bases respectively, with 15 bases between them. The CDR3 consists of 16 residues. The CDR3: CASSASRTGTYNEQFF. The CDR3 DNA follows: TGTGCCAGCAGCGCCTCCCGGACTGGAACCTACAATGAGCAGTTCTTC. Full variable domain (remainder filled in from reference TRBV9 and TRBJ2-1): DSGVTQTPKHLITATGQRVTLRCSPRSGDLSVYWYQQSLDQGLQFLIQYYNGEERAKGNILERFSAQQFPDLHSELNLSSLELGDSALYFCASSASRTGTYNEQFFGPGTRLTVL.

The chain couples TRBV7-9 to TRBJ2-1; maybe TRBD1 (6 bases). The CDR3 length is 15 residues. V gave up 2 bases and J gave up 7 bases, with 15 bases separating them. CDR1 and CDR2 from the germline V gene are SEHNR and FQNEAQ (reference sequence). The CDR3 reads CASSLRPGVANEQFF. The CDR3 DNA reads as TGTGCCAGCAGCTTACGGCCAGGGGTGGCTAATGAGCAGTTCTTC.

The chain carries TRBV5-1 and TRBJ1-1; TRBD1 might be the D (5 bases). Trimming took off 2 bases at V and 5 bases at J, with 13 bases between the two ends. This CDR3 region has 14 residues. Per germline, CDR1 SGHRS and CDR2 YFSETQ. The CDR3 coding sequence is TGCGCCAGCAGCTTCTTCGGGGCAGATACTGAAGCTTTCTTT. This translates into CASSFFGADTEAFF.

The V call is TRBV18, the J call TRBJ2-5, with TRBD1 matching over 7 bases. With 5 bases clipped from V and 2 bases from J, the junction kept 8 bases outside the gene matches. The CDR3 is made up of 15 amino acids. CDR1 and CDR2 from the germline V gene are KGHSH and LQKENI. The CDR3 nucleotides read TGTGCCAGCTCATATTTAGGGACAGAACAAGAGACCCAGTACTTC. Its protein product is CASSYLGTEQETQYF.

The J gene is TRBJ2-7, the V gene TRBV7-6; no firm D call. Germline V CDR1 and CDR2: SGHVS, FNYEAQ. This CDR3 spans 15 amino acids. Trimming pared 5 bases from V and 2 bases from J, leaving 16 bases between. The CDR3: CASSPRLGPAYEQYF. The CDR3 nucleotides are TGTGCCAGCAGCCCTCGCCTAGGACCCGCCTACGAGCAGTACTTC.